Shown below are 30 T cell receptor beta chains from a single sample sequenced in a study of blood T cells in healthy people across ages. Primed by a sample-barcoded 5' primer and a J-beta primer mix, a second PCR proceeded for 7 to 11 cycles. Using its own MiXCR run on the 5' RACE reads, TCRdb lists one record per CDR3 protein. Of about 1.6 million distinct CDR3 sequences in the sample, almost 35% were seen once. Material for sequencing was blood. The receptor set was obtained from a woman under 40 in good health.

The rearrangement joins TRBV6-1 to TRBJ1-3; D is unclear. Between the trimmed V and J ends, which lost 2 bases and 6 bases, there was a span of 26 bases. The CDR3 contains 19 residues. CDR1 and CDR2 from the germline V gene are MNHNS and SASEGT. The CDR3 coding sequence is TGTGCCAGCAGTGAAAAGCCGTTTAGGTGGCAGGACTTACTAAACACCATATATTTT. Protein: CASSEKPFRWQDLLNTIYF.

In the case of this clonotype: One end of the junction fails to match germline, which may point to a read error. The V gene is TRBV9, the J gene TRBJ1-2; maybe TRBD1 (5 bases). Germline-derived CDR1 and CDR2 are SGDLS and YYNGEE. The CDR3 runs to 15 residues. CDR3 in DNA: TGTGCCAGCGGGGAAGTCGGTGGGGCTAACGATGGCTACACCTTC. This translates into CASGEVGGANDGYTF.

The V call is TRBV11-2, the J call TRBJ2-1; 9 bases fit TRBD2. CDR1 is SGHAT and CDR2 is FQNNGV in the germline V gene. The CDR3 runs 13 residues. Losses at the gene ends were 0 bases for V and 9 bases for J; bases not matched to a gene: 0. The DNA of the CDR3 is TGTGCCAGCAGCTTAGAGACTAGCGGTGAGCAGTTCTTC. This sequence encodes CASSLETSGEQFF.

The genes are TRBV9 and TRBJ1-2, with D tentatively TRBD1 (5 bases). Germline CDR1 is SGDLS and CDR2 is YYNGEE. CDR3 length: 17 amino acids. V gave up 4 bases and J gave up 4 bases, with 23 bases separating them. The CDR3 loop is CASSPHGTGHPSYGYTF. For the CDR3, the DNA is TGTGCCAGCAGCCCCCACGGGACCGGACACCCTAGCTATGGCTACACCTTC.

V and J are TRBV21-1 and TRBJ2-7; TRBD1 is the table's D call, not checked against the DNA. TRBV21-1 is shown as a pseudogene. The CDR3 spans 18 residues. The CDR3 DNA follows: TGTGCCAGCAGCAAAGTAAAATTGAGGACAGGGGGCCCTACGAGCAGTACTTTC. Amino acid sequence: CASSKVKLRTGGPTSSTF.

This chain uses TRBV20-1 with TRBJ2-1; tentatively, D is TRBD2 (7 bases). The CDR3 is 14 residues long. V lost 3 bases, J lost 7 bases, and 16 bases lay in between. CDR1 and CDR2 from the germline V gene are DFQATT and SNEGSKA (reference sequence). The CDR3 region is CSASRSGTMNEQFF. The CDR3 region has the DNA TGCAGTGCTAGTAGAAGCGGGACAATGAATGAGCAGTTCTTC.

This clonotype has more than one count but fewer than ten. The chain carries TRBV7-3 and TRBJ2-3; D is uncertain. The CDR3 has 15 residues. The V gene's germline CDR1 is SGHTA and CDR2 FQGTGA. The germline V and J ends were trimmed by 2 bases and 3 bases, with 12 bases remaining between them. CDR3 protein: CASSLGGVITDTQYF. For the CDR3, the DNA is TGTGCCAGCAGCTTAGGCGGTGTCATAACAGATACGCAGTATTTT.

CDR3: CASSAEAGSNQPQHF. The CDR3 nucleotides read TGTGCCAGCAGTGCCGAGGCGGGGAGCAATCAGCCCCAGCATTTT. This chain connects TRBV2 to TRBJ1-5; no reliable D call. Looked up from germline, CDR1 is SNHLY and CDR2 is FYNNEI. V shed 4 bases and J shed 1 base, with 11 bases lying between them. This CDR3 contains 15 residues.

J is TRBJ2-1 and V is TRBV2, with D maybe TRBD2 (5 bases). This CDR3 comprises 12 residues. V shed 6 bases and J shed 9 bases, with 12 bases lying between them. Per germline, CDR1 SNHLY and CDR2 FYNNEI. The CDR3 nucleotides read TGTGCCAGCAGCGAGGGCGGTGTTGAGCAGTTCTTC. Encoded protein: CASSEGGVEQFF. The entire variable domain, with the rest obtained from reference TRBV2 and TRBJ2-1, is as follows: EPEVTQTPSHQVTQMGQEVILRCVPISNHLYFYWYRQILGQKVEFLVSFYNNEISEKSEIFDDQFSVERPDGSNFTLKIRSTKLEDSAMYFCASSEGGVEQFFGPGTRLTVL.

This clonotype occurred a few times. This chain uses TRBV15 with TRBJ2-5, with D tentatively TRBD1 or TRBD2 (5 bases each). V was trimmed by 11 bases and J by 2 bases, leaving 12 bases between them. The CDR3 runs to 12 residues. Germline V gene lookup returns CDR1 LNHNV and CDR2 YYDKDF (reference sequence). DNA for the CDR3: TGTGCCTCCGGGACCGATCAAGAGACCCAGTACTTC. Its protein product is CASGTDQETQYF.

The J gene is TRBJ2-2, the V gene TRBV6-1, with a possible D match to TRBD1 (5 bases). The CDR3 runs 19 residues. Germline assignment: CDR1 MNHNS and CDR2 SASEGT. V lost 2 bases to trimming and J lost 1 base, with 20 bases between them. CDR3 amino acids: CASSETGAILGGNTGELFF. The DNA for the CDR3 is TGTGCCAGCAGTGAAACTGGGGCTATCCTGGGTGGGAACACCGGGGAGCTGTTTTTT.

The chain is built from TRBV2 and TRBJ2-7; 9 bases line up with TRBD2. The CDR3 is 15 residues long. V lost 3 bases to trimming and J lost 3 bases; unmatched junction nucleotides: 6. Germline values: CDR1 SNHLY, CDR2 FYNNEI. CDR3 DNA sequence: TGTGCCAGCAGTGAGCAGCGGGGGGTTAGCTACGAGCAGTACTTC. Protein: CASSEQRGVSYEQYF.

The chain links TRBV12-3 or TRBV12-4 to TRBJ2-7, with TRBD2 matching over 10 bases. CDR3 length: 16 residues. Trimming removed 6 bases from V and 3 bases from J; junction bases left unmatched: 11. The CDR3 spells CASSAPPSGRVYEQYF. The CDR3 DNA is TGTGCCAGCAGCGCCCCCCCAAGCGGGAGGGTCTACGAGCAGTACTTC.

This chain joins TRBV20-1 and TRBJ1-5; D is unresolved. This CDR3 is 13 amino acids long. V dropped 4 bases and J dropped 6 bases, with 13 bases sitting between them. CDR1 is DFQATT, CDR2 SNEGSKA, per germline (reference sequence). In DNA form, the CDR3 reads TGCAGTGCTAATTCCGCGGTGGGTCAGCCCCAGCATTTT. Protein: CSANSAVGQPQHF.

With respect to this clonotype: The junction does not match germline at one end; this may be a read error. This sequence joins TRBV6-6 and TRBJ2-5; TRBD1 is a possible D gene (6 bases). There are 13 residues in the CDR3. Germline values: CDR1 MNHNY, CDR2 SVGAGI (reference sequence). The CDR3 reads CASSINRVETRYF. The CDR3 bases are TGTGCCAGCAGCATTAACAGGGTTGAGACCCGGTACTTC.

The V gene is TRBV27, the J gene TRBJ1-1; D possibly corresponds to TRBD1 (5 bases). Germline assignment: CDR1 MNHEY and CDR2 SMNVEV (reference sequence). The CDR3 has 14 residues. V was clipped by 9 bases and J by 0 bases, with 14 bases between them. This chain's CDR3 is CASASGMVNTEAFF. CDR3 nucleotides: TGTGCCAGTGCATCAGGGATGGTGAACACTGAAGCTTTCTTT.

The V gene is TRBV29-1, the J gene TRBJ1-1; no clear D gene. Trimming stripped 5 bases from V and 6 bases from J, with 25 bases between. From germline, CDR1 is SQVTM and CDR2 ANQGSEA. CDR3 length: 16 residues. CDR3 sequence (DNA): TGCAGCGTTTCCTTGGGGATGCTTGGCCACATCCCTGAAGCTTTCTTT. It is translated as CSVSLGMLGHIPEAFF.

The chain recombines TRBV12-3 or TRBV12-4 with TRBJ1-2; 8 nucleotides match TRBD1. V was clipped by 5 bases and J by 6 bases; unmatched bases: 11. This CDR3 spans 15 amino acids. CDR3 protein: CASSLYQGAVDGYTF. The CDR3, as DNA: TGTGCCAGCAGTCTCTACCAGGGGGCAGTCGATGGCTACACCTTC.

The V and J genes are TRBV6-1 and TRBJ2-5, with D uncertain. This CDR3 is built from 13 residues. Germline V CDR1 and CDR2: MNHNS, SASEGT. V was trimmed by 6 bases and J by 3 bases, leaving 11 bases between them. The CDR3: CASRALPEETQYF. The CDR3, as DNA: TGTGCCAGCAGGGCCCTGCCGGAAGAGACCCAGTACTTC.

J is TRBJ2-3 and V is TRBV5-1; 8 nucleotides align to TRBD1. The germline CDR1 and CDR2 sequences are SGHRS and YFSETQ. This CDR3 region has 15 residues. V gave up 4 bases and J gave up 7 bases; unmatched junction bases: 11. CDR3 nucleotides: TGCGCCAGCAGCCCGGACAGGGCAAACAGGAATACGCAGTATTTT. Residues: CASSPDRANRNTQYF.

The chain carries TRBV20-1 and TRBJ2-1, with TRBD2 matching 10 bases. The CDR3 has 20 amino acids. From germline, CDR1 is DFQATT and CDR2 SNEGSKA (reference sequence). V was clipped by 1 base and J by 0 bases; unmatched bases: 15. The CDR3 sequence is CSARVAGGPYTILSYNEQFF. CDR3 nucleotide sequence: TGCAGTGCTAGAGTAGCGGGGGGCCCCTATACAATTCTCTCCTACAATGAGCAGTTCTTC.

This clonotype occurred a few times. This sequence joins TRBV7-3 and TRBJ2-7; 9 nucleotides agree with TRBD2. From germline, CDR1 is SGHTA and CDR2 FQGTGA. V dropped 1 base and J dropped 6; count of bases not matched to a gene: 4. The CDR3 is made up of 14 amino acids. CDR3 residues: CASSLSSGSSEQYF. CDR3 DNA: TGTGCCAGCAGCTTAAGTAGCGGGAGTTCCGAGCAGTACTTC. Full variable domain (remainder filled in from reference TRBV7-3 and TRBJ2-7): GAGVSQTPSNKVTEKGKYVELRCDPISGHTALYWYRQSLGQGPEFLIYFQGTGAADDSGLPNDRFFAVRPEGSVSTLKIQRTERGDSAVYLCASSLSSGSSEQYFGPGTRLTVT.

This chain joins TRBV20-1 and TRBJ2-5; no reliable D call. Germline CDR1 is DFQATT and CDR2 is SNEGSKA (reference sequence). This CDR3 contains 11 residues. V was shortened by 3 bases and J by 5 bases, with 7 bases between the two germline ends. CDR3 amino acids: CSASSPETQYF. The CDR3 DNA reads as TGCAGTGCTAGTTCCCCCGAGACCCAGTACTTC.

V gene TRBV7-2 combines with J gene TRBJ2-4; TRBD1 aligns across 11 bases. Germline V lookup: CDR1 SGHTA, CDR2 FQGNSA. CDR3 length equals 15 residues. The trim removed 5 bases at V and 9 bases at J, leaving 9 bases unmatched. The CDR3 DNA reads TGTGCCAGCAGCGAAGGGACAGGGGGAAGAAGCATTCAGTACTTC. Translation: CASSEGTGGRSIQYF.

This clonotype was seen a handful of times. This sequence joins TRBV27 and TRBJ2-6, with unresolved D. The CDR3 covers 15 residues. CDR1 is MNHEY, CDR2 SMNVEV, per germline (reference sequence). Trimming took off 0 bases at V and 4 bases at J, with 7 bases between the two ends. The CDR3 here is CASSLSGWGANVLTF. CDR3 DNA sequence: TGTGCCAGCAGTTTATCGGGGTGGGGGGCCAACGTCCTGACTTTC. Using reference TRBV27 and TRBJ2-6 for the parts outside the CDR3, the full variable domain is EAQVTQNPRYLITVTGKKLTVTCSQNMNHEYMSWYRQDPGLGLRQIYYSMNVEVTDKGDVPEGYKVSRKEKRNFPLILESPSPNQTSLYFCASSLSGWGANVLTFGAGSRLTVL.

Only a few counts were recorded for this clonotype. The rearrangement joins TRBV27 to TRBJ2-1; 10 nucleotides align to TRBD2. This CDR3 region has 16 residues. Germline CDR1 MNHEY, CDR2 SMNVEV (reference sequence). With 7 bases clipped from V and 4 bases from J, the junction kept 10 bases outside the gene matches. The CDR3 region has the DNA TGTGCCAGCATCTCCCCACTAGCGGGGTCTTACAATGAGCAGTTCTTC. Encoded protein: CASISPLAGSYNEQFF.

This clonotype was seen ten or more times. The chain couples TRBV12-3 or TRBV12-4 to TRBJ2-3; 9 nucleotides line up with TRBD2. The CDR3 runs 17 residues. V trimming: 6 bases; J trimming: 1 base; junction bases outside the gene matches: 11. This CDR3 reads CASSPPAWTSGTDTQYF. The CDR3 DNA is TGTGCCAGCAGCCCACCCGCATGGACTAGCGGCACAGATACGCAGTATTTT.

In its sample, this clonotype was seen a few times. The chain combines TRBV7-4 with TRBJ1-2, with a tentative D call TRBD1 (5 bases). The CDR3 has 14 residues. The germline V and J ends were trimmed by 5 bases and 6 bases, with 16 bases remaining between them. The germline V gene encodes CDR1 SGHVT and CDR2 SQSDAQ. The CDR3: CASSPPGRGDGYTF. The CDR3 DNA reads TGTGCCAGCAGCCCCCCCGGGAGAGGGGATGGCTACACCTTC.

This clonotype was seen at least ten times. This chain uses TRBV12-3 or TRBV12-4 with TRBJ2-7; 9 nucleotides agree with TRBD2. CDR3 size: 16 residues. Losses at the gene ends were 5 bases for V and 2 bases for J; bases not matched to a gene: 10. In DNA form, the CDR3 reads TGTGCCAGCAGTCCCTCTGGGCTAGCGGGGACCTACGAGCAGTACTTC. It yields the protein CASSPSGLAGTYEQYF.

The gene calls are TRBV20-1 and TRBJ1-6; no reliable D call. V shed 2 bases and J shed 9 bases, with 14 bases lying between them. Germline lookup yields CDR1 DFQATT and CDR2 SNEGSKA (reference sequence). This CDR3 has 14 amino acids. CDR3 nucleotides: TGCAGTGCTAGACAAGGACCCACGAGTTCACCCCTCCACTTT. Its protein product is CSARQGPTSSPLHF.